The 13 T cell receptor beta chains below come from one sample, sequenced in a study of blood T cell repertoires in COVID-19. Profiling relied on immunoSEQ multiplex PCR, and the TCRdb table lists in-frame clones only, not all of them. The sample holds roughly 140,000 clones, about 86% seen once. The sequencing sample was made of peripheral blood. Receptor source: a human donor in a cohort sampled during active COVID-19.

The J gene is TRBJ1-2, the V gene TRBV19; tentative D call: TRBD1 (5 bases). V lost 3 bases and J lost 2, with 10 bases in between. The germline CDR1 and CDR2 sequences are LNHDA and SQIVND (reference sequence). CDR3 length: 14 amino acids. The CDR3 region is CASSILTVNYGYTF. DNA of the CDR3: TGTGCCAGTAGTATTCTGACAGTCAACTATGGCTACACCTTC.

This chain links TRBV5-6 with TRBJ1-5; the D is unclear. The CDR3 totals 15 residues. V was clipped by 4 bases and J by 5 bases, with 16 bases between them. Germline-derived CDR1 and CDR2 are SGHDT and YYEEEE. The CDR3: CASSRFHPRDQPQHF. The CDR3 region has the DNA TGTGCCAGCAGCCGATTTCATCCGAGGGATCAGCCCCAGCATTTT.

The chain uses TRBV12-1 and TRBJ1-5; the table calls TRBD1, which could not be checked here. TRBV12-1 is a documented pseudogene. This CDR3 spans 17 amino acids. In DNA form, the CDR3 reads TGTGCCAGCAGCCGCTGTAACCGACAGGGCGACAATCAGCCCCAGCATTTT. Protein: CASSRCNRQGDNQPQHF.

The rearrangement uses TRBV28 and TRBJ2-7; no firm D call. Germline assignment: CDR1 MDHEN and CDR2 SYDVKM. CDR3 length: 14 amino acids. The V and J ends lost 10 bases and 2 bases respectively, with 18 bases between them. CDR3 in DNA: TGTGCCACCCTGGCCAGGCACAGTACCTACGAGCAGTACTTC. Its translation is CATLARHSTYEQYF.

This clone turned up a few times. The rearrangement joins TRBV6-1 to TRBJ1-5, with a tentative D call TRBD1 (6 bases). In germline, CDR1 is MNHNS, CDR2 SASEGT. Trimming took 6 bases from V and 5 from J, leaving 17 bases between them. The CDR3 is made up of 15 amino acids. The CDR3 reads CASRDRLRRDQPQHF. CDR3 sequence (DNA): TGTGCCAGCAGGGACAGACTTAGGCGAGATCAGCCCCAGCATTTT.

The chain uses TRBV6-5 and TRBJ1-2, with TRBD1 identical over 7 bases. The CDR3 totals 13 residues. CDR1 and CDR2 (germline): MNHEY, SVGAGI. After removal of 6 bases from V and 7 bases from J, the junction contained 8 bases not matched to a gene. The CDR3 nucleotides are TGTGCCAGCAGGAACAGAGGGGGCCTTGGCTACACCTTC. Translated: CASRNRGGLGYTF.

The chain links TRBV6-6 to TRBJ2-7; 7 nucleotides match TRBD1. Germline CDR1 and CDR2: MNHNY and SVGAGI (reference sequence). This CDR3 has 15 residues. V lost 7 bases to trimming and J lost 2 bases; unmatched junction nucleotides: 11. CDR3 loop: CASIKDRAATYEQYF. The CDR3 DNA reads as TGTGCCAGCATCAAAGACAGGGCGGCTACCTACGAGCAGTACTTC.

The rearrangement uses TRBV2 and TRBJ1-5, with 7 bases aligning to TRBD1. Germline CDR1 SNHLY, CDR2 FYNNEI. The CDR3 sequence is 14 residues long. J gave up 6 bases and V 6 bases, and 8 bases lay outside the gene matches. The CDR3 DNA is TGTGCCAGCAGGACTCGACAGGGCCCTCAGCCCCAGCATTTT. Its protein is CASRTRQGPQPQHF.

The V and J genes are TRBV18 and TRBJ2-2, with D tentatively TRBD1 (6 bases). The CDR3 contains 15 residues. CDR1 KGHSH and CDR2 LQKENI come from the germline V gene. V lost 3 bases, J lost 6 bases, and 14 bases lay in between. The CDR3: CASSPLAGDPGELFF. The DNA of the CDR3 is TGTGCCAGCTCACCCCTGGCAGGGGACCCCGGGGAGCTGTTTTTT. Based on the CDR3 plus reference TRBV18 and TRBJ2-2, the full variable domain is NAGVMQNPRHLVRRRGQEARLRCSPMKGHSHVYWYRQLPEEGLKFMVYLQKENIIDESGMPKERFSAEFPKEGPSILRIQQVVRGDSAAYFCASSPLAGDPGELFFGEGSRLTVL.

The DNA of the CDR3 is TGTGCCAGCAGCCCCGGGACTAGCTTACAGGAGACCCAGTACTTC. Amino acids: CASSPGTSLQETQYF. This chain links TRBV5-8 with TRBJ2-5, with 9 nucleotides matching TRBD2. Looked up from germline, CDR1 is SGHTS and CDR2 is YDEGEE. Trimming removed 4 bases from V and 5 bases from J; junction bases left unmatched: 9. The CDR3 sequence is 15 residues long.

The chain combines TRBV5-4 with TRBJ2-7, with 15 nucleotides matching TRBD2. Trimming took 4 bases from V and 0 from J; bases not matched to a gene: 14. This CDR3 is 20 amino acids long. Germline V gene data show CDR1 as SGHNT and CDR2 as YYREEE (reference sequence). The CDR3 nucleotides read TGTGCCAGCAGCCGTTCCGGGACTAGCGGGGGGCGCCTACACTCCTACGAGCAGTACTTC. It translates to CASSRSGTSGGRLHSYEQYF.

The chain links TRBV6-5 to TRBJ2-7, with 10 nucleotides matching TRBD1. CDR1 and CDR2 (germline): MNHEY, SVGAGI. This CDR3 is built from 16 residues. V lost 4 bases to trimming and J lost 4 bases; unmatched junction nucleotides: 10. This CDR3 is CASSSLYRDRGYEQYF. The DNA of the CDR3 is TGTGCCAGCAGTTCGCTATACCGGGACAGGGGTTACGAGCAGTACTTC.

The V gene is TRBV5-6, the J gene TRBJ2-1; D might be TRBD1 (6 bases). The CDR3 length is 15 residues. The V end lost 3 bases, the J end lost 9 bases, and 19 bases lay between the germline ends. Germline loops: CDR1 SGHDT, CDR2 YYEEEE. The CDR3 region has the DNA TGTGCCAGCAGCTCCGATCTAGCTCCCAGGGGTGAGCAGTTCTTC. Its translation is CASSSDLAPRGEQFF.